This record covers a single TCR beta chain. Its antigen is unidentified. The source of the sample is a study of shared clonotypes between healthy human individuals. Naive CD8 cells comprised CD45RO-negative, CCR7-positively selected cells, excluding terminally differentiated effector memory CD45RA+ cells. Those who donated were healthy HIV-negative adults, with no recent acute infections or vaccinations reported. Study-level results: Sampling covered nothing but blood. Tissue TCR repertoires likely differ from those found in blood.

Some 30,000 T cell genomes (around 200 ng DNA) went into each sorted-subset replicate. Here immunoSEQ multiplex PCR was the method, and the copy in TCRdb shows in-frame clones only, minus some. The repertoire holds some 1,900,000 clones, with roughly 95% as singletons. This TCR came from a young man in good health. Sequenced sample: naive CD8+ T cells sorted from blood.

CDR3 amino acids: CASSQDSAGAGPSGETFF. The CDR3 coding sequence is TGCGCCAGCAGCCAAGACTCGGCAGGAGCCGGGCCGAGTGGAGAAACTTTCTTT. V and J are TRBV4-1 and TRBJ1-1; no firm D call. V was clipped by 0 bases and J by 12 bases, with 29 bases between them. The CDR3 is made up of 18 amino acids. The germline gives CDR1 MGHRA, CDR2 YSYEKL.